This T cell receptor (beta chain) was captured in a study of CD8+ T cells in alopecia areata. The investigators collected lesional scalp punch biopsies and peripheral blood from alopecia areata patients. Sorted out of PBMCs were CD4+ T cells and CD8+ T cells. A remark on this clone: Antigen: not known.

Extraction and reverse transcription of RNA yielded cDNA as the sequencing template. The repertoire was sequenced with immunoSEQ multiplex PCR; TCRdb's copy has only in-frame clones and lacks some. The sample contains about 69,000 clones, 55% to 75% of which appear only once. Germline CDR1 reads SQVTM; CDR2 reads ANQGSEA. Trimming pared 4 bases from V and 1 base from J, leaving 7 bases between. CDR3 length equals 13 residues. Study-wide results and limits: Sharing of TCRs across patients appeared less clear than in mice, possibly for HLA-related reasons. Affected lesional scalp, above all in alopecia totalis/universalis, was more clonal than normal scalp.

The TCR sequence derives from a human donor with alopecia areata. Material: CD8+ T cells sorted from blood, obtained at week 0. This rearrangement joins TRBV29-1 to TRBJ2-2, with D hard to call. This CDR3 is CSVVQLNTGELFF. The CDR3 DNA reads as TGCAGCGTTGTACAGCTGAACACCGGGGAGCTGTTTTTT.